Below are 24 T cell receptor beta chains sequenced from a single sample in a study of identical twins. In TCRdb, the 5' RACE reads were re-called with MiXCR into one record per CDR3 protein. The sample holds 350,000 to 450,000 distinct CDR3 sequences; around 20% are singletons and the top ten take around 12%. The sample consisted of naive T cells sorted from blood. The receptor set was obtained from a man in his forties or fifties in good health.

This chain links TRBV20-1 with TRBJ2-7; 7 nucleotides align to TRBD1. CDR3 size: 17 residues. The V segment lost 4 bases and the J segment 3 bases; nucleotides outside the gene matches: 18. Looked up from germline, CDR1 is DFQATT and CDR2 is SNEGSKA (reference sequence). CDR3 residues: CSAIKRRTGANHYEQYF. As DNA, the CDR3 is TGCAGTGCTATAAAACGTCGGACAGGAGCGAACCACTACGAGCAGTACTTC.

This clonotype has more than one count but fewer than ten. The chain carries TRBV10-3 and TRBJ2-7; a possible D gene is TRBD2 (6 bases). CDR1 ENHRY and CDR2 SYGVKD come from the germline V gene. The CDR3 length is 13 residues. V was clipped by 7 bases and J by 1 base, with 11 bases between them. In nucleotides, the CDR3 is TGTGCCATCATGACCGGGACTTCCTACGAGCAGTACTTC. Translation gives CAIMTGTSYEQYF.

This clonotype occurred a few times. J is TRBJ1-2 and V is TRBV20-1; maybe TRBD1 (6 bases). Deletions cut 6 bases from V and 5 bases from J, with 19 bases between. CDR3 length equals 14 residues. Germline-derived CDR1 and CDR2 are DFQATT and SNEGSKA (reference sequence). The CDR3 nucleotides read TGCAGTGCCCGAGTGCCGGCAGGGGTTTATGGCTACACCTTC. This codes for CSARVPAGVYGYTF.

This chain joins TRBV4-2 and TRBJ1-1; D uncertain. The ends were cut back, 2 bases at V and 5 bases at J, with 9 bases in the middle. The CDR3 runs 13 residues. Per the germline V gene, CDR1 is LGHNA and CDR2 is YNFKEQ. In nucleotides, the CDR3 is TGTGCCAGCAGCCAAAGGATGGGTACTGAAGCTTTCTTT. This codes for CASSQRMGTEAFF.

This clonotype was counted ten times or more. The chain combines TRBV5-1 with TRBJ2-7, with D maybe TRBD1 (5 bases). The CDR3 is made up of 14 amino acids. Trimming took off 2 bases at V and 2 bases at J, with 11 bases between the two ends. Germline-derived CDR1 and CDR2 are SGHRS and YFSETQ. Here the CDR3 DNA reads TGCGCCAGCAGCTTACAGGACGGAACCTACGAGCAGTACTTC. Its protein product is CASSLQDGTYEQYF. Full variable domain (missing parts from reference TRBV5-1 and TRBJ2-7): KAGVTQTPRYLIKTRGQQVTLSCSPISGHRSVSWYQQTPGQGLQFLFEYFSETQRNKGNFPGRFSGRQFSNSRSEMNVSTLELGDSALYLCASSLQDGTYEQYFGPGTRLTVT.

V and J are TRBV12-3 or TRBV12-4 and TRBJ2-2, with D perhaps TRBD1 (6 bases). The CDR3 totals 16 residues. Trimming took off 1 base at V and 3 bases at J, with 12 bases between the two ends. The CDR3 protein is CASSLEGYRDTGELFF. In DNA, the CDR3 is TGTGCCAGCAGTTTAGAAGGATACAGGGACACCGGGGAGCTGTTTTTT.

Ten or more counts support this clonotype. The V call is TRBV7-8, the J call TRBJ1-2, with D perhaps matching TRBD1 (5 bases). CDR3 length: 13 amino acids. Germline V gives CDR1 SGHVS, CDR2 FQNEAQ. V lost 5 bases and J 8 bases, leaving 15 bases between the germline ends. CDR3 nucleotide sequence: TGTGCCAGCAGCCCGGGCCCTAAGGGGGGCTACACCTTC. This gives the protein CASSPGPKGGYTF.

This chain connects TRBV9 to TRBJ2-5; tentatively, D is TRBD1 (5 bases). Germline V gene data show CDR1 as SGDLS and CDR2 as YYNGEE. V gave up 0 bases and J gave up 5 bases, with 11 bases separating them. The CDR3 loop spans 14 amino acids. The CDR3 loop reads CASSVDPGSETQYF. CDR3 bases: TGTGCCAGCAGCGTAGACCCAGGGTCCGAGACCCAGTACTTC.

The rearrangement joins TRBV9 to TRBJ1-4; 8 bases fit TRBD1. Germline trimming cut 4 bases from V and 3 bases from J; bases unmatched to any gene: 2. The CDR3 spans 14 residues. Germline CDR1 is SGDLS and CDR2 is YYNGEE. CDR3: CASSTTGANEKLFF. The CDR3 bases are TGTGCCAGCAGCACGACAGGGGCTAATGAAAAACTGTTTTTT. The complete variable domain, with remaining parts taken from reference TRBV9 and TRBJ1-4, reads DSGVTQTPKHLITATGQRVTLRCSPRSGDLSVYWYQQSLDQGLQFLIQYYNGEERAKGNILERFSAQQFPDLHSELNLSSLELGDSALYFCASSTTGANEKLFFGSGTQLSVL.

The CDR3 reads CASSVGQRGEQYF. The CDR3, as DNA: TGTGCCAGCAGCGTGGGACAGCGGGGGGAGCAGTACTTC. This sequence joins TRBV9 and TRBJ2-7; a weak D match, TRBD2 (8 bases). The V and J ends lost 2 bases and 7 bases respectively, with 13 bases between them. CDR1 SGDLS and CDR2 YYNGEE come from the germline V gene. The CDR3 runs to 13 residues.

The chain recombines TRBV5-1 with TRBJ2-7, with D possibly TRBD2 on 7 matching bases. The CDR3 has 15 amino acids. Germline-derived CDR1 and CDR2 are SGHRS and YFSETQ. V was clipped by 0 bases and J by 2 bases, with 12 bases between them. The CDR3 protein is CASSLVGGLTYEQYF. The CDR3 region has the DNA TGCGCCAGCAGCTTGGTGGGGGGGCTAACCTACGAGCAGTACTTC. Drawing the rest from reference TRBV5-1 and TRBJ2-7, the complete variable domain is KAGVTQTPRYLIKTRGQQVTLSCSPISGHRSVSWYQQTPGQGLQFLFEYFSETQRNKGNFPGRFSGRQFSNSRSEMNVSTLELGDSALYLCASSLVGGLTYEQYFGPGTRLTVT.

The V call is TRBV12-3 or TRBV12-4, the J call TRBJ2-7; the D gene is possibly TRBD1 (6 bases). Trimming removed 4 bases at V and 3 bases at J, with 13 bases between. The CDR3 has 14 amino acids. The CDR3: CASSSQTGLYEQYF. The CDR3 bases are TGTGCCAGCAGTTCCCAGACAGGCCTCTACGAGCAGTACTTC.

The table lists this clonotype with a few counts. The V and J genes are TRBV20-1 and TRBJ1-2; 8 bases align to TRBD1. V lost 6 bases to trimming and J lost 4 bases; unmatched junction nucleotides: 13. Germline CDR1 and CDR2: DFQATT and SNEGSKA (reference sequence). This CDR3 spans 15 amino acids. The CDR3 here is CSAPMAGTGLYGYTF. CDR3 sequence (DNA): TGCAGTGCACCGATGGCCGGGACAGGACTCTATGGCTACACCTTC.

The chain recombines TRBV20-1 with TRBJ2-7, with 7 bases matching TRBD2. V gave up 0 bases and J gave up 3 bases; unmatched junction bases: 8. The germline gives CDR1 DFQATT, CDR2 SNEGSKA (reference sequence). This CDR3 comprises 15 residues. The CDR3 is CSARDSATSLYEQYF. The CDR3 DNA sequence: TGCAGTGCTAGAGATAGCGCGACTAGCCTCTACGAGCAGTACTTC.

This clonotype was seen repeatedly, ten times or more. The V and J genes are TRBV30 and TRBJ2-7; 8 nucleotides match TRBD1. V was pared by 4 bases and J by 5 bases, with 10 bases of the junction left unmatched. The germline CDR1 and CDR2 sequences are GTSNPN and SVGIG (reference sequence). CDR3 length: 14 amino acids. This CDR3 reads CAWTPDREAHEQYF. The DNA for the CDR3 is TGTGCCTGGACCCCGGACAGGGAAGCCCACGAGCAGTACTTC. Variable domain in full (rest from reference TRBV30 and TRBJ2-7): SQTIHQWPATLVQPVGSPLSLECTVEGTSNPNLYWYRQAAGRGLQLLFYSVGIGQISSEVPQNLSASRPQDRQFILSSKKLLLSDSGFYLCAWTPDREAHEQYFGPGTRLTVT.

This rearrangement joins TRBV4-3 to TRBJ1-2; D unclear. Trimming shortened V by 0 bases and J by 0 bases, and 14 bases separated the two germline ends. Germline lookup yields CDR1 LGHNA and CDR2 YSLEER. This CDR3 has 17 amino acids. The DNA for the CDR3 is TGCGCCAGCAGCCAAGAACATTTCGGAGGAACTAACTATGGCTACACCTTC. It codes for CASSQEHFGGTNYGYTF.

This rearrangement joins TRBV11-2 to TRBJ2-2, with TRBD2 matching over 7 bases. V lost 4 bases and J lost 0; bases outside the gene matches: 11. The CDR3 spans 18 residues. Germline V gene sequence: CDR1 SGHAT, CDR2 FQNNGV. The CDR3 sequence: CASSSPFGGTANTGELFF. The CDR3 bases are TGTGCCAGCAGCTCACCGTTCGGGGGGACCGCGAACACCGGGGAGCTGTTTTTT.

In the case of this clonotype: Given a much more abundant clone one base away, this may be a read error. This sequence joins TRBV11-2 and TRBJ2-5, with a weak D call TRBD1 (6 bases). The CDR3 runs 14 residues. Germline CDR1 and CDR2: SGHAT and FQNNGV. V shed 0 bases and J shed 1 base, with 6 bases lying between them. The CDR3 protein is CASSLEDSQETQYF. The CDR3 DNA follows: TGTGCCAGCAGCTTAGAGGACAGCCAAGAGACCCAGTACTTC. The entire variable domain, with the rest obtained from reference TRBV11-2 and TRBJ2-5, is as follows: EAGVAQSPRYKIIEKRQSVAFWCNPISGHATLYWYQQILGQGPKLLIQFQNNGVVDDSQLPKDRFSAERLKGVDSTLKIQPAKLEDSAVYLCASSLEDSQETQYFGPGTRLLVL.

This clonotype was seen more than once but under ten times. The CDR3 loop reads CASSYSASGNEQFF. The CDR3 nucleotides are TGTGCCAGCAGTTACTCGGCTAGCGGCAATGAGCAGTTCTTC. The chain has TRBV6-2 or TRBV6-3 and TRBJ2-1; 7 bases match TRBD2. CDR1 is MNHEY, CDR2 SVGEGT, per germline. With 0 bases clipped from V and 6 bases from J, the junction kept 2 bases outside the gene matches. The CDR3 is made up of 14 amino acids.

This clonotype was counted ten times or more. The chain recombines TRBV15 with TRBJ2-7, with 10 nucleotides matching TRBD2. J lost 3 bases, V lost 0 bases, and 5 bases had no gene match. CDR1 and CDR2 from the germline V gene are LNHNV and YYDKDF (reference sequence). There are 16 residues in the CDR3. The CDR3 loop reads CATSRDLAGVLYEQYF. CDR3 coding DNA: TGTGCCACCAGCAGAGATCTAGCGGGAGTCCTCTACGAGCAGTACTTC.

The table lists this clonotype with many counts. The chain uses TRBV20-1 and TRBJ2-1; 8 nucleotides line up with TRBD2. Germline V gene lookup returns CDR1 DFQATT and CDR2 SNEGSKA (reference sequence). J was trimmed by 4 bases and V by 4 bases; bases with no gene match: 12. The CDR3 contains 16 residues. CDR3: CSAIQSTSDIYNEQFF. CDR3 DNA sequence: TGCAGTGCTATACAATCGACTAGCGATATTTACAATGAGCAGTTCTTC.

This chain joins TRBV6-1 and TRBJ2-7; 9 bases fit TRBD1. With V trimmed by 8 bases and J by 1 base, 6 bases remained unmatched. Germline CDR1 and CDR2: MNHNS and SASEGT. The CDR3 runs to 14 residues. CDR3 amino acids: CASRFGTGSYEQYF. In nucleotides, the CDR3 is TGTGCCAGCCGGTTCGGGACAGGGTCCTACGAGCAGTACTTC.

This clonotype was found a few times. V and J are TRBV10-3 and TRBJ2-7; unclear D gene. CDR1 ENHRY and CDR2 SYGVKD come from the germline V gene. This CDR3 spans 13 amino acids. The germline V and J ends were trimmed by 4 bases and 5 bases, with 12 bases remaining between them. In nucleotides, the CDR3 is TGTGCCATCAGTGGGCTAGGAGTGCACGAGCAGTACTTC. It codes for CAISGLGVHEQYF.

This clonotype appeared a few times. V is TRBV7-2 and J is TRBJ2-1, with 9 positions matching TRBD1. The germline V gene has CDR1 SGHTA and CDR2 FQGNSA. The CDR3 length is 15 residues. J gave up 7 bases and V 1 base, and 5 bases lay outside the gene matches. In nucleotides, the CDR3 is TGTGCCAGCAGCTTAGACCCGGGACAGGGAAATGAGCAGTTCTTC. It codes for CASSLDPGQGNEQFF.